This TCR beta chain emerged from a study of blood T cell repertoires in COVID-19. Trimming cost V 5 bases and J 8 bases, with 22 bases left between them. CDR3 length: 16 amino acids. Per germline, CDR1 SGHTA and CDR2 FQGNSA. Seattle's enrolled individuals joined amid active infection and were then monitored longitudinally. Authors' analysis steps: Estimation of nucleated cell counts relied on the amplification of reference gene primers. Using immunoSEQ multiplex PCR, the repertoire was profiled, and TCRdb retains in-frame clones only, with some absent. D and trimming were read from the DNA, whereas the V and J calls and clone size are those reported in that table. Of over 200,000 clones listed, 75% to 90% are singletons.

This chain uses TRBV7-2 with TRBJ2-1, with D maybe TRBD2 (5 bases). This clonotype originated in a man aged 30-40 years with COVID-19, enrolled during active disease. Material: peripheral blood. CDR3 protein: CASSHPRLALGDEQFF. CDR3 DNA sequence: TGTGCCAGCAGCCATCCCCGGCTAGCACTGGGCGATGAGCAGTTCTTC.